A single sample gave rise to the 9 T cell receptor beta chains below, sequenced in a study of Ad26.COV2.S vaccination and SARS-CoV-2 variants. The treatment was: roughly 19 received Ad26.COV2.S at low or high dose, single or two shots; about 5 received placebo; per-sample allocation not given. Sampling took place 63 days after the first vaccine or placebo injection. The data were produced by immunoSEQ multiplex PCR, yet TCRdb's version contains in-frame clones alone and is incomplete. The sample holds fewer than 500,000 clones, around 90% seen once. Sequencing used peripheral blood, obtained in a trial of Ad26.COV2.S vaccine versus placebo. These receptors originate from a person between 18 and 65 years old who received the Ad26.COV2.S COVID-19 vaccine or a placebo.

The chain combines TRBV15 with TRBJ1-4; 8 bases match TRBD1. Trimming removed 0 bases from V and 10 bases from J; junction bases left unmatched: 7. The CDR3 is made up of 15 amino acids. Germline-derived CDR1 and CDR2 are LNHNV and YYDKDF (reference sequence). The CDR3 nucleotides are TGTGCCACCAGCAGAGATGGGGGACAGGTGGCAAAACTGTTTTTT. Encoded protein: CATSRDGGQVAKLFF.

CDR3 nucleotide sequence: TGTGCCAGCAGTTTAGAGGGCTACGGTCAGCCCCAGCATTTT. This codes for CASSLEGYGQPQHF. The rearrangement joins TRBV28 to TRBJ1-5; no clear D. From germline, CDR1 is MDHEN and CDR2 SYDVKM. CDR3 length equals 14 residues. Trimming left V 2 bases short and J 6 bases short, with 11 bases between.

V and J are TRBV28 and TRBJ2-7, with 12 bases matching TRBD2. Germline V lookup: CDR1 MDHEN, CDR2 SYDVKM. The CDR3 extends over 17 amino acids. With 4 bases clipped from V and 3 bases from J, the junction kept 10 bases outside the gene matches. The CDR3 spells CASSSRLAGARYYEQYF. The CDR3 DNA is TGTGCCAGCAGTTCCCGACTAGCGGGAGCCAGATACTACGAGCAGTACTTC.

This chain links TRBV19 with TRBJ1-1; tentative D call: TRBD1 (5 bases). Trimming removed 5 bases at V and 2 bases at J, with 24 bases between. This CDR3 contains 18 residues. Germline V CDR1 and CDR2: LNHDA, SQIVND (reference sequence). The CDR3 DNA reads TGTGCCAGTAGTCCGCACCCGAGACAGATTATTACTAACACTGAAGCTTTCTTT. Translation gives CASSPHPRQIITNTEAFF.

The CDR3 loop reads CASSIGQRGAQYF. The CDR3 DNA sequence: TGTGCCAGTAGTATTGGGCAGCGTGGGGCCCAGTACTTC. V is TRBV19 and J is TRBJ2-5; no firm D call. Trimming removed 3 bases from V and 9 bases from J, with 14 bases in between. The CDR3 totals 13 residues. CDR1 is LNHDA, CDR2 SQIVND, per germline (reference sequence).

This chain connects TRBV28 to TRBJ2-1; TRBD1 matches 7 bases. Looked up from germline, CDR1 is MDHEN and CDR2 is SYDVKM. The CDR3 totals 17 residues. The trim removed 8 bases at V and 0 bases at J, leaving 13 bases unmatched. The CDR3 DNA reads TGTGCCAGCGTCGACCTGAGGGGGCCCAGCTCCTACAATGAGCAGTTCTTC. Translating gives CASVDLRGPSSYNEQFF.

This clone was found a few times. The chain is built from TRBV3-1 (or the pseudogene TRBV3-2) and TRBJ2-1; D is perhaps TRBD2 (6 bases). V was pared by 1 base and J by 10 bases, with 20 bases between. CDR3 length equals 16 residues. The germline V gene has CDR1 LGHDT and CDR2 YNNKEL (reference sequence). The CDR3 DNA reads TGTGCCAGCAGCCAAGGTGGAAGTTGGGGCGGGAAGGAGCAGTTCTTC. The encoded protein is CASSQGGSWGGKEQFF.

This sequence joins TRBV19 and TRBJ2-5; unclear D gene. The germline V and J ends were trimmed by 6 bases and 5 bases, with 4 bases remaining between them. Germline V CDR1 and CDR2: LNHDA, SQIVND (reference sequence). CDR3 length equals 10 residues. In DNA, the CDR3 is TGTGCCAGTAGAGAGGAGACCCAGTACTTC. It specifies CASREETQYF.

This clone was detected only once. Here the CDR3 DNA reads TGTGCCAGCTCAGACCTCCCTCCGGCGGCCTTTAGCACAGATACGCAGTATTTT. It specifies CASSDLPPAAFSTDTQYF. The J gene is TRBJ2-3, the V gene TRBV18; D unresolved. This CDR3 contains 18 residues. Germline V gives CDR1 KGHSH, CDR2 LQKENI. V was trimmed by 5 bases and J by 0 bases, leaving 21 bases between them.